Detailed here is one T cell receptor beta chain. What it binds is not known. The source of the sample is a study of radiation and T cells in renal cell carcinoma. Treatment reported: treatment-naive control, cytoreductive nephrectomy. Control samples are tumors resected by cytoreductive nephrectomy without prior radiation. Control tumor donors were several females and roughly ten males, median age roughly 62 years. General study findings and limits: Dominant CDR3 motifs were more common in irradiated tumors than controls. Top 100 clonotypes averaged about 50% in irradiated versus roughly 43% in nephrectomy-only tumors.

TCRdb keeps only in-frame clones here, not all; method: immunoSEQ multiplex PCR. The table lists approximately 25,000 clones, approximately 54% of them singletons, with about 20% in the top ten. Germline values: CDR1 SQVTM, CDR2 ANQGSEA. V was trimmed by 4 bases and J by 0 bases, leaving 11 bases between them. CDR3 length: 14 amino acids. The sequence came from a human donor with renal cell carcinoma. The source was tumor tissue, collected from a patient whose treatment was nephrectomy without radiotherapy. The chain carries TRBV29-1 and TRBJ2-3; D possibly matches TRBD1 or TRBD2 (5 bases each). The CDR3 spells CSVVVWGSTDTQYF. Here the CDR3 DNA reads TGCAGCGTTGTAGTCTGGGGGAGCACAGATACGCAGTATTTT.